The sequence of this TCR beta chain was determined in a study of T-cell reconstitution after alpha-beta-depleted transplantation in children. This clonotype was recorded at least ten times. Germline assignment: CDR1 SGHTA and CDR2 FQGNSA. The germline V and J ends were trimmed by 2 bases and 2 bases, with 11 bases remaining between them. The CDR3 sequence is 15 residues long. Preparation of the TCRbeta library was carried out with unique molecular identifiers. TCRdb redid the calling of the PCR reads with MiXCR, one entry per CDR3 protein. The sample gives around 250,000 distinct CDR3 sequences, 9.9% of which show up once; roughly 9.1% is in the top ten.

Specimen: PBMCs from the stem cell graft donor, collected from the stem cell graft. The chain has TRBV7-2 and TRBJ2-3, with a weak D call TRBD1 (5 bases). The clonotype originates from a human donor who donated a stem cell graft to a child with SCID. The CDR3 DNA sequence: TGTGCCAGCAGCTTAAAAGCAGGGTACACAGATACGCAGTATTTT. This sequence encodes CASSLKAGYTDTQYF.